This TCR beta chain originates from a study of blood T cells in healthy people across ages. Notes on the study in general: Naive T cell percentage and TCR beta diversity correlated strongly.

Looked up from germline, CDR1 is MNHNS and CDR2 is SASEGT. This CDR3 spans 17 amino acids. J gave up 3 bases and V 1 base, and 7 bases lay outside the gene matches. PCR was performed a second time for about 7 to 12 cycles using a sample-barcoded 5' primer and a J-beta primer mix. Each CDR3 protein is one row after TCRdb ran MiXCR on the 5' RACE reads. The table records hundreds of thousands of distinct CDR3 sequences, approximately 21% of them present only once. A few counts support this clonotype. What it binds is unknown. The source material was blood. This TCR derives from a man aged 65-85 years in good health. V usage is TRBV6-1 and J usage is TRBJ2-3; 10 bases agree with TRBD1. This CDR3 reads CASSEEIWTGGTDTQYF. DNA for the CDR3: TGTGCCAGCAGTGAAGAAATATGGACAGGGGGGACAGATACGCAGTATTTT.